What follows are 15 T cell receptor beta chains derived from one specimen sequenced in a study of PD-1 blockade in classical Hodgkin lymphoma. TCRdb's copy holds only in-frame clones and misses some; the assay was immunoSEQ multiplex PCR. The sample consists of about 3,500 clones, roughly four fifths of them appearing once. The time point was: cycle 4 day 1 (C4D1), after five to seven weeks of nivolumab. Each of the patients experienced relapse following autologous stem cell transplantation, and their brentuximab vedotin exposure differed. Negative selection with magnets was how CD8+ T cells were isolated from the thawed PBMCs. Sample: CD8+ T cells from blood, taken before the fourth cycle of nivolumab. The receptors were sampled from a human donor with classical Hodgkin lymphoma.

This chain uses TRBV2 with TRBJ2-3; D unclear. The V gene's germline CDR1 is SNHLY and CDR2 FYNNEI. The CDR3 has 12 residues. V lost 7 bases and J lost 1, with 6 bases in between. This chain's CDR3 is CASIAGTDTQYF. In DNA, the CDR3 is TGTGCCAGCATAGCCGGCACAGATACGCAGTATTTT.

The chain's CDR3 is CASSPTADTDPSYEQYF. CDR3 bases: TGTGCCAGCTCACCAACGGCGGATACGGACCCCTCCTACGAGCAGTACTTC. This chain connects TRBV18 to TRBJ2-7; D gene ambiguous. The CDR3 totals 17 residues. Trimming removed 2 bases at V and 0 bases at J, with 17 bases between. Germline CDR1 and CDR2: KGHSH and LQKENI.

The V gene is TRBV15, the J gene TRBJ2-7; maybe TRBD1 (5 bases). V was pared by 1 base and J by 5 bases, with 12 bases between. This CDR3 is built from 14 residues. The germline V gene has CDR1 LNHNV and CDR2 YYDKDF (reference sequence). DNA for the CDR3: TGTGCCACCAGCAGAGTTGAACAGGCCAACGAGCAGTACTTC. It translates to CATSRVEQANEQYF.

The chain recombines TRBV11-3 with TRBJ2-3; 7 bases agree with TRBD1. The CDR3 runs 15 residues. J lost 6 bases, V lost 0 bases, and 6 bases had no gene match. Germline V lookup: CDR1 SGHNT, CDR2 YENEEA. The CDR3 nucleotides read TGTGCCAGCAGCTTAGAGTCTACAGGGGAGGATACGCAGTATTTT. It is translated as CASSLESTGEDTQYF.

The chain employs TRBV9 and TRBJ2-1; TRBD2 aligns across 10 bases. CDR1 is SGDLS and CDR2 is YYNGEE in the germline V gene. CDR3 size: 17 residues. The J segment lost 8 bases and the V segment lost 3 bases, leaving 14 bases of the junction unmatched. The CDR3 nucleotides read TGTGCCAGCAGCGGGACCCCGAGCGGGAGGGGGTTGCATGAGCAGTTCTTC. This encodes CASSGTPSGRGLHEQFF.

The chain is built from TRBV9 and TRBJ2-1, with 10 positions matching TRBD2. The CDR3 loop spans 19 amino acids. The J segment lost 0 bases and the V segment lost 0 bases, leaving 9 bases of the junction unmatched. Germline V gene lookup returns CDR1 SGDLS and CDR2 YYNGEE. CDR3 nucleotides: TGTGCCAGCAGCGTAGAGGGTAGCGGGGGGACCGCCTCCTACAATGAGCAGTTCTTC. Translating it yields CASSVEGSGGTASYNEQFF.

The chain combines TRBV4-1 with TRBJ1-2, with D hard to call. The V and J ends lost 0 bases and 6 bases respectively, with 5 bases between them. CDR3 size: 12 residues. The germline V gene has CDR1 MGHRA and CDR2 YSYEKL. The CDR3 region is CASSQDPNGYTF. CDR3 DNA sequence: TGCGCCAGCAGCCAAGATCCCAATGGCTACACCTTC.

The chain joins TRBV30 to TRBJ1-2, with 9 bases fitting TRBD1. Germline V gene sequence: CDR1 GTSNPN, CDR2 SVGIG (reference sequence). The CDR3 loop spans 19 amino acids. V was clipped by 0 bases and J by 2 bases; unmatched bases: 16. The CDR3 DNA follows: TGTGCCTGGAGTGTACAGGTTTTCTTTGGGGACAGGGTAAACTATGGCTACACCTTC. Its protein is CAWSVQVFFGDRVNYGYTF.

The V and J genes are TRBV7-9 and TRBJ2-7; 8 bases map to TRBD2. The germline V gene encodes CDR1 SEHNR and CDR2 FQNEAQ (reference sequence). V was clipped by 0 bases and J by 7 bases; unmatched bases: 14. The CDR3 is made up of 17 amino acids. The CDR3 DNA sequence: TGTGCCAGCAGCTTAGCCCCGTGGGGTAGCGGGATGGTGGAGCAGTACTTC. It specifies CASSLAPWGSGMVEQYF.

The chain employs TRBV19 and TRBJ2-7; D remains ambiguous. Germline V gene lookup returns CDR1 LNHDA and CDR2 SQIVND (reference sequence). The germline V and J ends were trimmed by 5 bases and 2 bases, with 10 bases remaining between them. The CDR3 runs 13 residues. The CDR3 loop reads CASSPGKPYEQYF. The CDR3 DNA follows: TGTGCCAGTAGTCCCGGAAAGCCCTACGAGCAGTACTTC. The whole variable domain, remainder taken from reference TRBV19 and TRBJ2-7, is DGGITQSPKYLFRKEGQNVTLSCEQNLNHDAMYWYRQDPGQGLRLIYYSQIVNDFQKGDIAEGYSVSREKKESFPLTVTSAQKNPTAFYLCASSPGKPYEQYFGPGTRLTVT.

This clone has a single count. The chain uses TRBV28 and TRBJ2-5, with D unclear. Trimming removed 2 bases at V and 2 bases at J, with 12 bases between. CDR3 length: 15 residues. CDR1 is MDHEN and CDR2 is SYDVKM in the germline V gene. The CDR3: CASSLPHIIQETQYF. Here the CDR3 DNA reads TGTGCCAGCAGTTTACCCCACATAATTCAAGAGACCCAGTACTTC.

The rearrangement uses TRBV4-3 and TRBJ2-5; 8 positions agree with TRBD2. J lost 5 bases, V lost 0 bases, and 11 bases had no gene match. The CDR3 is 17 amino acids. Per germline, CDR1 LGHNA and CDR2 YSLEER. CDR3 coding DNA: TGCGCCAGCAGCCAAGATTTGGTAGCGGGACTTTGGGAGACCCAGTACTTC. Protein sequence: CASSQDLVAGLWETQYF.

This clone has a handful of counts. The J gene is TRBJ2-7, the V gene TRBV4-2; the match to TRBD1 covers 9 bases. The V gene's germline CDR1 is LGHNA and CDR2 YNFKEQ. The CDR3 loop spans 18 amino acids. J gave up 1 base and V 2 bases, and 12 bases lay outside the gene matches. This CDR3 reads CASSQSWSVDRGSYEQYF. The CDR3 DNA sequence: TGTGCCAGCAGCCAATCGTGGTCGGTGGACAGGGGATCCTACGAGCAGTACTTC.

The gene calls are TRBV27 and TRBJ1-2; 7 bases align to TRBD1. The junction had 3 bases not matched to a gene; V was cut back by 6 bases and J by 5 bases. Germline CDR1 MNHEY, CDR2 SMNVEV (reference sequence). CDR3 size: 12 residues. CDR3 bases: TGTGCCAGCAGGACACAGGGGTATGGCTACACCTTC. It specifies CASRTQGYGYTF.

Sample share makes this clone large. CDR3 nucleotides: TGTGCCAGCAGTTTGATCGGCAGGGACGAGCAGTACTTC. As protein: CASSLIGRDEQYF. V usage is TRBV28 and J usage is TRBJ2-7; D might be TRBD1 (5 bases). The V end was cut by 3 bases, the J end by 5 bases, with 11 bases between. Germline assignment: CDR1 MDHEN and CDR2 SYDVKM. The CDR3 length is 13 residues.